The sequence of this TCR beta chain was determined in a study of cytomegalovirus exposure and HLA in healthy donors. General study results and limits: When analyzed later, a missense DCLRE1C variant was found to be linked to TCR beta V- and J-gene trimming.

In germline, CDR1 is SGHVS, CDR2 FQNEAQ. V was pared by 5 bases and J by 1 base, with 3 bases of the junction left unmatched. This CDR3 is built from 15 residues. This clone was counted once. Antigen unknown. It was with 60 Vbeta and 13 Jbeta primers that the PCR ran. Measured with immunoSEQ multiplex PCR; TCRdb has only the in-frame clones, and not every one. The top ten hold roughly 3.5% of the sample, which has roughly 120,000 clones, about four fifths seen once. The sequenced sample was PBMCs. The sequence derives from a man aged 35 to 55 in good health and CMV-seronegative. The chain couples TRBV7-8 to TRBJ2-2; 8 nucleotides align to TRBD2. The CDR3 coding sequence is TGTGCCAGCAGCCCCCGGGGGGGGAACACCGGGGAGCTGTTTTTT. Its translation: CASSPRGGNTGELFF.